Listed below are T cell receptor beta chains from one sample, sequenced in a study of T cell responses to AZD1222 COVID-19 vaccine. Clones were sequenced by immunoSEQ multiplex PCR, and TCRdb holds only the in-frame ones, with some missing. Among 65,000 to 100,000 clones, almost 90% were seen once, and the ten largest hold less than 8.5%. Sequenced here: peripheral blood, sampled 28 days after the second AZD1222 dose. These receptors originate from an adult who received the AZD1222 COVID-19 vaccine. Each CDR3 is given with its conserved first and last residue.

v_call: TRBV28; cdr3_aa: CASSSIRSTDTQYF
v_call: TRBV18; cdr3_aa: CASSRPTGYPGGYTF
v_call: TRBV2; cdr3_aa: CASNGRVRNEQYF
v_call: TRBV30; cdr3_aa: CAWSADRASSGNTIYF
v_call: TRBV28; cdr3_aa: CASSFSGTGAYEQYF
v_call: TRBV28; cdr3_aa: CASSQNVGGLYNSPLHF
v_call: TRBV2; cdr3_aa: CASGGLAVYNEQFF
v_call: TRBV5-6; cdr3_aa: CASSLLRGQGGYTF
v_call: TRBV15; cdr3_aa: CATRPEGLQETQYF
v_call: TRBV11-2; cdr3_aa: CASSPRQGTPYGYTF
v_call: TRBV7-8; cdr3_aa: CASSYGTSSYNEQFF
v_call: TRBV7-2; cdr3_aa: CASSLPAMEWYTGELFF
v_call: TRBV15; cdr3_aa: CATSREISRNEKLFF
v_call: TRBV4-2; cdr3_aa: CASSQEGTGQVYEQYF
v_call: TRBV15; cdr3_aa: CATSRDMAVGNTIYF
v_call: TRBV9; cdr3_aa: CASSPQVSQNIQYF
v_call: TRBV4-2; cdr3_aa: CASSQDLSSYNEQFF
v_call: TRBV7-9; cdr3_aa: CASSSTRTGPSSYEQYF
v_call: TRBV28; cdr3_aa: CASSLRGGNSGANVLTF
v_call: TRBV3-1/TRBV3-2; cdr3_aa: CAGSQDQRTRSYEQYF
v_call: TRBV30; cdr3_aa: CAWSLGDYSNQPQHF
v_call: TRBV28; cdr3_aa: CATRNRLEQYF
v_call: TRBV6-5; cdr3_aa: CASSYGVNRGNEQFF
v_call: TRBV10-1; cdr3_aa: CASTTGAADTQYF